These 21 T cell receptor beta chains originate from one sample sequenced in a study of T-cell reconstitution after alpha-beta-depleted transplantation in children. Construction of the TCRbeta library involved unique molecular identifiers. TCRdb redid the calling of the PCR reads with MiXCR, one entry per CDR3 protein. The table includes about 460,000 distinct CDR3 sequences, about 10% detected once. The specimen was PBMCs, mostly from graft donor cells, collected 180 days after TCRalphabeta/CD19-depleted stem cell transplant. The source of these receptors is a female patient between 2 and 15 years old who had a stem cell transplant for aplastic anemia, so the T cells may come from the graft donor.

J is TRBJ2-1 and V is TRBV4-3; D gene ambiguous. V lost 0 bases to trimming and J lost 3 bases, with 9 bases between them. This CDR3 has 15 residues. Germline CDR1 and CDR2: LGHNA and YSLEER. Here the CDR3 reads CASSQDLGSYNEQFF. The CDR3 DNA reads TGCGCCAGCAGCCAAGATCTGGGCAGCTACAATGAGCAGTTCTTC.

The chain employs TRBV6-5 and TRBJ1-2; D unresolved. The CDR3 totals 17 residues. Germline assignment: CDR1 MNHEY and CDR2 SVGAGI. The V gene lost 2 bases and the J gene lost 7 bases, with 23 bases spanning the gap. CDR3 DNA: TGTGCCAGCAGTTACCTCAACAACAGAGACCAGAGGAGTGGCTACACCTTC. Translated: CASSYLNNRDQRSGYTF.

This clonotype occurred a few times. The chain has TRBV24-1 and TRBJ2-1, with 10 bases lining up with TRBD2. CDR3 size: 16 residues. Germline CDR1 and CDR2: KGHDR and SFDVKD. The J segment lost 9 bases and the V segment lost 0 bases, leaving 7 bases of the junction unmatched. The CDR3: CATSDLGSGRAGEQFF. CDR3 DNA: TGTGCCACCAGTGATTTGGGAAGCGGGAGGGCTGGTGAGCAGTTCTTC.

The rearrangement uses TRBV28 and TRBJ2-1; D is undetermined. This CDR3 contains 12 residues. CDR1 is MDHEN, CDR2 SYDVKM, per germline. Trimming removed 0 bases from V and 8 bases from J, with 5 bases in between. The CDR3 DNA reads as TGTGCCAGCAGTTTATGGGGCCATGAGCAGTTCTTC. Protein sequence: CASSLWGHEQFF.

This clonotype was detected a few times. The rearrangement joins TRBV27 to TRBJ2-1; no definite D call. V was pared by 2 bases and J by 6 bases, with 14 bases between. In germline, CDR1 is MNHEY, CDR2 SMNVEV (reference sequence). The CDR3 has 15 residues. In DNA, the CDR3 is TGTGCCAGCAGTTTAAGCGCTAGTTTTCCCAATGAGCAGTTCTTC. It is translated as CASSLSASFPNEQFF.

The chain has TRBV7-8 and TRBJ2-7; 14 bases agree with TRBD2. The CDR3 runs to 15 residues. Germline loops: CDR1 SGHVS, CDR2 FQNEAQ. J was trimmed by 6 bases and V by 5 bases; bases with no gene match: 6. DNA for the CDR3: TGTGCCAGCAGCCATCCGGGACTAGCGGGAGTCGAGCAGTACTTC. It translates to CASSHPGLAGVEQYF.

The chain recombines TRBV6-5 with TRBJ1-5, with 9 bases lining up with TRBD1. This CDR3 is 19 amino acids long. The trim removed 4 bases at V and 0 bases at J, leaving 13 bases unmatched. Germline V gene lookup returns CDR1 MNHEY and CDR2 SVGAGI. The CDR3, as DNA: TGTGCCAGCAGTTCAAGTTGGACAGGGGCTAACTTTAGCAATCAGCCCCAGCATTTT. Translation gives CASSSSWTGANFSNQPQHF.

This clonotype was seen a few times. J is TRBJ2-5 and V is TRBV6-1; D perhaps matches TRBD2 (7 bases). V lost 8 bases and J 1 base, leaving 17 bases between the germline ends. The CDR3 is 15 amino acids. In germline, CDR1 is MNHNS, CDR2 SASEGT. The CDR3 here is CASSGGGLLQETQYF. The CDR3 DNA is TGTGCCAGCTCGGGGGGCGGGCTACTCCAAGAGACCCAGTACTTC.

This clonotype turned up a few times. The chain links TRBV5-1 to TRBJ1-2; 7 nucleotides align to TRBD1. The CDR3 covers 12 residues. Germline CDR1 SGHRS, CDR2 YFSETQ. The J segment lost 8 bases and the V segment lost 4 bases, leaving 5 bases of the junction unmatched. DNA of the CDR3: TGCGCCAGCAGCCGACAGGGAAACGGCTACACCTTC. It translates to CASSRQGNGYTF.

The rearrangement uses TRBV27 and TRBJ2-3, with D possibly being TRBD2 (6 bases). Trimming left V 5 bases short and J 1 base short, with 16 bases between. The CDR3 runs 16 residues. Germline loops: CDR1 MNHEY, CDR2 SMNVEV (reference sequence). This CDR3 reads CASSALRDRGTDTQYF. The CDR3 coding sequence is TGTGCCAGCAGTGCTCTGCGGGATAGGGGCACAGATACGCAGTATTTT.

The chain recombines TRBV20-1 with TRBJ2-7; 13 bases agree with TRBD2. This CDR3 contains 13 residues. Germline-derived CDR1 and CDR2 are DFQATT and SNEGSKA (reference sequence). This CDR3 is CSAGLAGSYEQYV. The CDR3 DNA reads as TGCAGCGCGGGACTAGCGGGGTCCTACGAGCAGTACGTC.

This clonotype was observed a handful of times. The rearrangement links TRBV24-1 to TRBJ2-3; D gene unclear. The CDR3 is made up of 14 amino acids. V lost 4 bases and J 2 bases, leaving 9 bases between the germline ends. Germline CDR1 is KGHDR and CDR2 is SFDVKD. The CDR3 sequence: CATSDRGPTDTQYF. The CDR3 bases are TGTGCCACCAGTGACCGCGGACCCACAGATACGCAGTATTTT.

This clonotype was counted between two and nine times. Here the CDR3 DNA reads TGTGCCAGCAGCTTGGCCCGTGGACAGGGATGGGATCAGCCCCAGCATTTT. It is translated as CASSLARGQGWDQPQHF. This rearrangement joins TRBV7-8 to TRBJ1-5, with 8 bases identical to TRBD1. The CDR3 sequence is 17 residues long. CDR1 SGHVS and CDR2 FQNEAQ come from the germline V gene. Trimming removed 3 bases from V and 5 bases from J; junction bases left unmatched: 12.

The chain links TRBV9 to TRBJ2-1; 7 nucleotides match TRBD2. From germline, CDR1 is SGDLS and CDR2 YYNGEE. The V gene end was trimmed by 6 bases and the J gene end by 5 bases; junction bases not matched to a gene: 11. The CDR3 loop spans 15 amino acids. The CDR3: CASMRGGSRHNEQFF. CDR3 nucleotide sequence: TGTGCCAGCATGAGGGGCGGGAGTCGACACAATGAGCAGTTCTTC.

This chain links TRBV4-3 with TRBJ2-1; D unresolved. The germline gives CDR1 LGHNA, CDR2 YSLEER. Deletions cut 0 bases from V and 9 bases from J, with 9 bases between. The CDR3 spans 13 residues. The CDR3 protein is CASSQEARGEQFF. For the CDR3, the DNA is TGCGCCAGCAGCCAAGAGGCTAGAGGTGAGCAGTTCTTC.

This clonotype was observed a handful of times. The CDR3, as DNA: TGCAGTGCTAGAGAGGCGACTAGCGGGGGCAATGAGCAGTTCTTC. Protein: CSAREATSGGNEQFF. V and J are TRBV20-1 and TRBJ2-1; 12 positions agree with TRBD2. This CDR3 is 15 amino acids long. The germline V gene encodes CDR1 DFQATT and CDR2 SNEGSKA (reference sequence). Trimming removed 0 bases from V and 6 bases from J; junction bases left unmatched: 3.

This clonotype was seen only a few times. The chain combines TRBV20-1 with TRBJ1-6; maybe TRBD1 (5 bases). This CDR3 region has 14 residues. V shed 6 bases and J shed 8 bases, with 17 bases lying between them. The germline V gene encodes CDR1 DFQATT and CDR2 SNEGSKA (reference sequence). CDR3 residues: CSARLGASDSPLHF. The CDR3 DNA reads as TGCAGTGCCAGACTAGGGGCGAGTGATTCACCCCTCCACTTT.

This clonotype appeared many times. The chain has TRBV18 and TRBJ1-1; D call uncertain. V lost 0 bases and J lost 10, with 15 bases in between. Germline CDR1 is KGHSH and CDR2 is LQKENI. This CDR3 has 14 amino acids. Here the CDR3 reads CASSPPSWASRAFF. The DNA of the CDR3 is TGTGCCAGCTCACCACCGTCTTGGGCATCCCGAGCTTTCTTT.

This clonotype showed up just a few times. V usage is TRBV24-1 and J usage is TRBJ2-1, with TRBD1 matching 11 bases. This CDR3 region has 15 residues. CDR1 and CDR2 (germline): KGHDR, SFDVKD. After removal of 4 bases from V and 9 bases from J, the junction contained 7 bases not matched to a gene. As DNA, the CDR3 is TGTGCCACCAGTGACTGGACAGGGGGCGAAGGTGAGCAGTTCTTC. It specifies CATSDWTGGEGEQFF.

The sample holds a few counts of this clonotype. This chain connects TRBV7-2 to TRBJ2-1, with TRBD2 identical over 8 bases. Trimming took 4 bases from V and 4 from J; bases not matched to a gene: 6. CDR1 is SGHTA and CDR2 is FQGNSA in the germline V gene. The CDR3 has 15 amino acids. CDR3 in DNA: TGTGCCAGCAGCTCCCTCCGCGGGGGGTACAATGAGCAGTTCTTC. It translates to CASSSLRGGYNEQFF.

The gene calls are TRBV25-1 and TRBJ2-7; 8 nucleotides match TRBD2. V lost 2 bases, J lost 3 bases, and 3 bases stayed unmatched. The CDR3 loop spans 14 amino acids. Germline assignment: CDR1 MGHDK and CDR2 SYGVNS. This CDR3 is CASSETSGNYEQYF. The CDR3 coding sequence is TGTGCCAGCAGTGAAACTAGCGGAAACTACGAGCAGTACTTC.